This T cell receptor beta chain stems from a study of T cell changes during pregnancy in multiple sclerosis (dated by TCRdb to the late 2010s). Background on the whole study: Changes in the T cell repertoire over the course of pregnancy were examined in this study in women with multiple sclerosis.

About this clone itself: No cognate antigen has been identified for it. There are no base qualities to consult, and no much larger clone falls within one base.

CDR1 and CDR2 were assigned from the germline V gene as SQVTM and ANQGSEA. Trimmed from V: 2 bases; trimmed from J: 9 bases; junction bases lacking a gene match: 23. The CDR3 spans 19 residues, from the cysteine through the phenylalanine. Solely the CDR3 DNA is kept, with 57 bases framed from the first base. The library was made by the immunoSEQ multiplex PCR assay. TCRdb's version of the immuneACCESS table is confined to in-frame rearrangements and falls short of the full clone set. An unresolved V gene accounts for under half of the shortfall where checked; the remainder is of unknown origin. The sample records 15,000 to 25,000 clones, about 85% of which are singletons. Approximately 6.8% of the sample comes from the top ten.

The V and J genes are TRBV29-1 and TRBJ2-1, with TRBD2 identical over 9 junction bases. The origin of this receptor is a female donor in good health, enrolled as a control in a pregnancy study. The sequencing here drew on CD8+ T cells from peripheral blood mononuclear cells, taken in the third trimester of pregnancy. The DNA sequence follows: TGCAGCGTTGAACCCCGCAATCTAGCGGGACTTCGTCGTGTTCCTGAGCAGTTCTTC. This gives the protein CSVEPRNLAGLRRVPEQFF.